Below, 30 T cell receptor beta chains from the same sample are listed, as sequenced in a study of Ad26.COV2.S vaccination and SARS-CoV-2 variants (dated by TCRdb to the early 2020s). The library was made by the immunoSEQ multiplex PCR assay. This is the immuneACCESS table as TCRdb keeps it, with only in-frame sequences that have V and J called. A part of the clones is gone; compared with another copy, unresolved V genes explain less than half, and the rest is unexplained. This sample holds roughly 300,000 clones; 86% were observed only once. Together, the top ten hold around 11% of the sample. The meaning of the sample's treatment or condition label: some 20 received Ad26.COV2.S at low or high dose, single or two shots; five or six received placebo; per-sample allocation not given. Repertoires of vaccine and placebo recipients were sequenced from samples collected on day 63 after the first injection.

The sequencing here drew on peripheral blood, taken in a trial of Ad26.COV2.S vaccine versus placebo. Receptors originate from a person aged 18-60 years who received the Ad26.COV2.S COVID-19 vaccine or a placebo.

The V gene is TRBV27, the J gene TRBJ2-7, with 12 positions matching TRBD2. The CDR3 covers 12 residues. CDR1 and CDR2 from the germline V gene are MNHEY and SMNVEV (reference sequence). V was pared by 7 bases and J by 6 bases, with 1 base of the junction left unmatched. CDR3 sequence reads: CASTSGRAEQYF. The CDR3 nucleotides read TGTGCCAGCACTAGCGGGAGGGCCGAGCAGTACTTC.

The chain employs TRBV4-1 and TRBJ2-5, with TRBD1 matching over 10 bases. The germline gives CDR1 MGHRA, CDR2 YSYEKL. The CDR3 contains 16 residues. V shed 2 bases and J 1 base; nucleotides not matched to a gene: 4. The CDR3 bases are TGCGCCAGCAGCCAAACCGGGACAGGGGTCCAAGAGACCCAGTACTTC. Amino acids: CASSQTGTGVQETQYF.

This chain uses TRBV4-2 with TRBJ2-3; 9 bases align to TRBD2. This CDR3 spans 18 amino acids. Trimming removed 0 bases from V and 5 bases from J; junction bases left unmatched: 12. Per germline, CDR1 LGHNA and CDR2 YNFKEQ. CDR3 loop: CASSQDGVAGAGGDTQYF. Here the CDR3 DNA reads TGTGCCAGCAGCCAAGATGGGGTAGCGGGGGCCGGAGGAGATACGCAGTATTTT.

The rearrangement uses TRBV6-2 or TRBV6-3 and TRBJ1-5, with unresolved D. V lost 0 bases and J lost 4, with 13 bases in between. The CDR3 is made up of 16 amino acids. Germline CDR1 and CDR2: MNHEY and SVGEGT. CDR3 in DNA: TGTGCCAGCAGTTACTCGACTCATAGCTTTAATCAGCCCCAGCATTTT. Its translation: CASSYSTHSFNQPQHF.

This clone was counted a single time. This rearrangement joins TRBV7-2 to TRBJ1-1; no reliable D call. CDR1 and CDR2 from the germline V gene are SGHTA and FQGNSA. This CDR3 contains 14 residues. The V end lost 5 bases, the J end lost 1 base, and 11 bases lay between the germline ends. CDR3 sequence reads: CASSATVGNTEAFF. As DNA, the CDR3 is TGTGCCAGCAGCGCCACAGTGGGGAACACTGAAGCTTTCTTT.

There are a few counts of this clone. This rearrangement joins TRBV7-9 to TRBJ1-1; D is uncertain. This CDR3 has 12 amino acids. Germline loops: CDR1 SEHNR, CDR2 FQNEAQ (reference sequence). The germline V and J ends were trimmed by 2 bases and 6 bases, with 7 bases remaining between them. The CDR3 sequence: CASSLSLPEAFF. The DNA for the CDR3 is TGTGCCAGCAGCTTATCCTTACCTGAAGCTTTCTTT. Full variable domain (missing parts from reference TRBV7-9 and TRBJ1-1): DTGVSQNPRHKITKRGQNVTFRCDPISEHNRLYWYRQTLGQGPEFLTYFQNEAQLEKSRLLSDRFSAERPKGSFSTLEIQRTEQGDSAMYLCASSLSLPEAFFGQGTRLTVV.

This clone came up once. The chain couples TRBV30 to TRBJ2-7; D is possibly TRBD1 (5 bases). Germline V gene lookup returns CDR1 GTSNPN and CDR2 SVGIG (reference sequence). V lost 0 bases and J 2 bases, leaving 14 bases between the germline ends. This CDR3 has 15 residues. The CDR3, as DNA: TGTGCCTGGAGTGTACGGACACATCAAGCCTACGAGCAGTACTTC. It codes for CAWSVRTHQAYEQYF.

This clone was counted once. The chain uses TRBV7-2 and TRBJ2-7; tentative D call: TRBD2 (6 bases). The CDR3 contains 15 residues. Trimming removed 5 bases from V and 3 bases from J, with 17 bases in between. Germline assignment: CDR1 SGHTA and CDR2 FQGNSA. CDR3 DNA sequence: TGTGCCAGCAGCAGTGGGGGGACTGGGGGCTACGAGCAGTACTTC. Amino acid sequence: CASSSGGTGGYEQYF.

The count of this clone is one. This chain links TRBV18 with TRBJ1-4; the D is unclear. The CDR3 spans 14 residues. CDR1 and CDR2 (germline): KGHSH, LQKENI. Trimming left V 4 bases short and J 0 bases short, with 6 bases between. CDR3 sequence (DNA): TGTGCCAGCTCACTCGGCGCAACTAATGAAAAACTGTTTTTT. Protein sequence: CASSLGATNEKLFF. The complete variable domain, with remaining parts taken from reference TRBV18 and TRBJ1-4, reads NAGVMQNPRHLVRRRGQEARLRCSPMKGHSHVYWYRQLPEEGLKFMVYLQKENIIDESGMPKERFSAEFPKEGPSILRIQQVVRGDSAAYFCASSLGATNEKLFFGSGTQLSVL.

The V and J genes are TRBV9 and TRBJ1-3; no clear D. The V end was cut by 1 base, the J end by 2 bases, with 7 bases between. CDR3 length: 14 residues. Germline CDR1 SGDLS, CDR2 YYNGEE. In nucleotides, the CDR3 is TGTGCCAGCAGCGTACTCGGTACTGGAAACACCATATATTTT. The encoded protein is CASSVLGTGNTIYF.

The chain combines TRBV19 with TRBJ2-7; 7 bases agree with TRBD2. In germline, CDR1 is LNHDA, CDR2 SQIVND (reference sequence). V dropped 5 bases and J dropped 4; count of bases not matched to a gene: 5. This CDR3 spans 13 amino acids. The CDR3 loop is CASSPGGGYEQYF. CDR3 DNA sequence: TGTGCCAGTAGTCCGGGCGGGGGTTACGAGCAGTACTTC.

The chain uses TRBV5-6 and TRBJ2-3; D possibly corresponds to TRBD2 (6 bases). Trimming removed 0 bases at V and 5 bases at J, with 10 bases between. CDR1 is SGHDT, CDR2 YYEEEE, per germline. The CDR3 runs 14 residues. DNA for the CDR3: TGTGCCAGCAGCTTGGATACCGGGGGAGATACGCAGTATTTT. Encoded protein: CASSLDTGGDTQYF.

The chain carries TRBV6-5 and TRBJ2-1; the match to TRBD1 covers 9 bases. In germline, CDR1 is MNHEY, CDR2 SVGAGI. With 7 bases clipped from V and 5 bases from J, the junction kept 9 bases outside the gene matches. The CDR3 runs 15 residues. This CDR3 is CASKPGTGLNNEQFF. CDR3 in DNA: TGTGCCAGCAAGCCCGGGACAGGGCTTAACAATGAGCAGTTCTTC.

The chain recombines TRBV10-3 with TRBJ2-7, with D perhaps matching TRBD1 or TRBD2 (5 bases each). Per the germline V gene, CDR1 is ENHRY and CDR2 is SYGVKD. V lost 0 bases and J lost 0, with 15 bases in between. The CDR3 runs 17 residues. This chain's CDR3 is CAISESRGVGSSYEQYF. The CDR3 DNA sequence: TGTGCCATCAGTGAGTCGAGAGGGGTGGGAAGCTCCTACGAGCAGTACTTC.

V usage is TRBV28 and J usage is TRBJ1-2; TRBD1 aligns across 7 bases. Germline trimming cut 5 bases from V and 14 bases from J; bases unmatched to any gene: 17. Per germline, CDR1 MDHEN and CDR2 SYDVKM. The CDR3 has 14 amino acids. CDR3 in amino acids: CASSPPPSTGRLTF. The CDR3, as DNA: TGTGCCAGCAGTCCCCCTCCGTCGACAGGGAGACTTACCTTC.

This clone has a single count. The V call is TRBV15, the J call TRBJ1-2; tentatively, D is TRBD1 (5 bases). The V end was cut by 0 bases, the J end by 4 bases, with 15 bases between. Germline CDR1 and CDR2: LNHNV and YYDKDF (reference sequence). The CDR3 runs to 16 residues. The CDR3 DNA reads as TGTGCCACCAGCAGAGATTTGGCGGGGCCTATCTATGGCTACACCTTC. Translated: CATSRDLAGPIYGYTF.

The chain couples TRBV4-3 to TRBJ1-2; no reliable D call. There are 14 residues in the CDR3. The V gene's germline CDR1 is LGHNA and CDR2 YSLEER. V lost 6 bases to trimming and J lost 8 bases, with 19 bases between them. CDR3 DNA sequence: TGCGCCAGCAGTCCAGGCCTGGACTTAGAGGGCTACACCTTC. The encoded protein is CASSPGLDLEGYTF.

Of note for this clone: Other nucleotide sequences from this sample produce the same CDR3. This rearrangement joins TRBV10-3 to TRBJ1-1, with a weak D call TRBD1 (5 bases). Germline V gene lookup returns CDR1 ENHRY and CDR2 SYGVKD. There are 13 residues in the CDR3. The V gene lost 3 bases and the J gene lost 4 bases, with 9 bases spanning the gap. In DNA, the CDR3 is TGTGCCATCAGTGACAGGGAGGGCACTGAAGCTTTCTTT. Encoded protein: CAISDREGTEAFF.

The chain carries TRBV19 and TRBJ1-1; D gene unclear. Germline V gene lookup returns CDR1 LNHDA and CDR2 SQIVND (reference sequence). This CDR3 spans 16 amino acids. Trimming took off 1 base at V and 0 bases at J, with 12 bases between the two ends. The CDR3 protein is CASSIGGGSMNTEAFF. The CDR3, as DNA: TGTGCCAGTAGTATAGGGGGTGGCAGCATGAACACTGAAGCTTTCTTT.

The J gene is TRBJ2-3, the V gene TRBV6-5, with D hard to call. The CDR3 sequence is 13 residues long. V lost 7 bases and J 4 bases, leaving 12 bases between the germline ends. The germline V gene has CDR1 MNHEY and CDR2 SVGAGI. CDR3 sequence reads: CASTPNPADTQYF. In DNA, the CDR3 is TGTGCCAGCACTCCGAATCCCGCAGATACGCAGTATTTT.

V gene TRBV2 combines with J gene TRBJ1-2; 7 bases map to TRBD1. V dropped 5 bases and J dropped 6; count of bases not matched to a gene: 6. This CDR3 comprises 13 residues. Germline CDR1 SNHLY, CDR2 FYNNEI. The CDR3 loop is CASSYRGLDGYTF. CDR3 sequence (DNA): TGTGCCAGCAGTTACAGGGGACTGGATGGCTACACCTTC.

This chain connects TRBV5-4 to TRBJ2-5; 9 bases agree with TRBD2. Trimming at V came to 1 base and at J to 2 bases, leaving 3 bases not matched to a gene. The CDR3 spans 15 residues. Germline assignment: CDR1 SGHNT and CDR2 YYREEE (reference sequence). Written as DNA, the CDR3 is TGTGCCAGCAGCTTGAGGGGACTAGCTCAAGAGACCCAGTACTTC. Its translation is CASSLRGLAQETQYF. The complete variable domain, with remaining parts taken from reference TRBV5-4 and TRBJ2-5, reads ETGVTQSPTHLIKTRGQQVTLRCSSQSGHNTVSWYQQALGQGPQFIFQYYREEENGRGNFPPRFSGLQFPNYSSELNVNALELDDSALYLCASSLRGLAQETQYFGPGTRLLVL.

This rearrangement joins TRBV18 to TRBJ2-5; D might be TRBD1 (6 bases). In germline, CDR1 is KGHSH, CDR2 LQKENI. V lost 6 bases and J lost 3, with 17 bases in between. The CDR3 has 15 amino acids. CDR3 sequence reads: CASSPGVTPKETQYF. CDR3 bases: TGTGCCAGCTCTCCAGGGGTTACCCCGAAAGAGACCCAGTACTTC. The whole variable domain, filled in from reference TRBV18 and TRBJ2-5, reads NAGVMQNPRHLVRRRGQEARLRCSPMKGHSHVYWYRQLPEEGLKFMVYLQKENIIDESGMPKERFSAEFPKEGPSILRIQQVVRGDSAAYFCASSPGVTPKETQYFGPGTRLLVL.

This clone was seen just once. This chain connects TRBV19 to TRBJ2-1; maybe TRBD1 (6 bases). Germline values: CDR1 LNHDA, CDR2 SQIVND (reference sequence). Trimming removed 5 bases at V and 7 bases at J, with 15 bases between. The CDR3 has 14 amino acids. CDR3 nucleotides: TGTGCCAGTAGTGGTCCAGGGGTAATGAATGAGCAGTTCTTC. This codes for CASSGPGVMNEQFF.

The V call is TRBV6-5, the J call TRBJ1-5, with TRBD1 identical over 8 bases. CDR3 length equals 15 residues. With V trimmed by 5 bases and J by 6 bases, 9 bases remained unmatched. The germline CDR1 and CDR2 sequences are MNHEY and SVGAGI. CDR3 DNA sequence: TGTGCCAGCAGTCTCAATCAGGGGGCTGGTCAGCCCCAGCATTTT. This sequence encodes CASSLNQGAGQPQHF.

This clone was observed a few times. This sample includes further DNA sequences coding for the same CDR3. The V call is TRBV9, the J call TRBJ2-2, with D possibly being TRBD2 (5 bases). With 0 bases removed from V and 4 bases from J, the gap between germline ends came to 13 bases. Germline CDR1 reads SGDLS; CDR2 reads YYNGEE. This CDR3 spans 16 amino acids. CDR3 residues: CASSVEGGRGTGELFF. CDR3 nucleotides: TGTGCCAGCAGCGTAGAGGGTGGGAGAGGCACCGGGGAGCTGTTTTTT.

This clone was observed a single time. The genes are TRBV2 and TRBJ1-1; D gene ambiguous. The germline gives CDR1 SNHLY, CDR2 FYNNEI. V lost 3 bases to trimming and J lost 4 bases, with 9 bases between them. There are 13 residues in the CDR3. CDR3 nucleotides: TGTGCCAGCAGTGAGCGGGTACTCACTGAAGCTTTCTTT. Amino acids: CASSERVLTEAFF.

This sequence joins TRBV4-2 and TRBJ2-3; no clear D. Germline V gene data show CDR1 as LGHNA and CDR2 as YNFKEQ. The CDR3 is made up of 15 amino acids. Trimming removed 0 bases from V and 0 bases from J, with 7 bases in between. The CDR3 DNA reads TGTGCCAGCAGCCAAGAGGGCAGAAGCACAGATACGCAGTATTTT. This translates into CASSQEGRSTDTQYF.

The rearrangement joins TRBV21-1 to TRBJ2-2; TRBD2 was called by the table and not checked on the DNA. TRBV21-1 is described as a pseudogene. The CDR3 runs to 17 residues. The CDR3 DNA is TGTGCCAGCAGCAAAGATTGGACTAGCGGAGAACACCGGGGAGCTGTTTTT. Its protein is CASSKDWTSGEHRGAVF.

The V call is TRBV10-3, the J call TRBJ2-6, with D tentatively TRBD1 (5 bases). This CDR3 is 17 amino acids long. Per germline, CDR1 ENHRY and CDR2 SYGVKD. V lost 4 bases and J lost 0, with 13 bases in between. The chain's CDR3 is CAISVLQGGSGANVLTF. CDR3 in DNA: TGTGCCATCAGTGTTTTGCAGGGTGGCTCTGGGGCCAACGTCCTGACTTTC.